This TCR beta chain emerged from a study of OX40 agonist ivuxolimab in advanced cancers. For the study in its entirety: Ivuxolimab was an agonistic, fully human IgG2 monoclonal antibody directed against OX40 (CD134), a costimulatory receptor. Intravenous ivuxolimab was administered to patients every 2 weeks at six dose levels: 0.01, 0.1, 0.3, 1.5, 3 and 10 mg/kg. Of the roughly 51 patients in dose escalation, around 20 had hepatocellular carcinoma, approximately 15 had melanoma, 9 had renal cell carcinoma and 9 had head and neck cancer. The dose-escalation cohort was 82.7% male with a mean age of around 62 years, ranging from about 20 to 85. Patients were allowed to have had prior anti-PD-1, anti-PD-L1 or anti-CTLA-4 therapy, and around 41% of the dose-escalation patients had previously received checkpoint inhibitors. Partial responses were achieved by three dose-escalation patients, of whom one had hepatocellular carcinoma and two had cutaneous melanoma. Peripheral TCRbeta sequencing aimed to test whether ivuxolimab altered TCR sequence diversity and caused clonal T-cell expansion. The paper describes the monotherapy dose-escalation part (N of about 47 patients) of the phase I trial of ivuxolimab.

To note about this clone: Its antigen is still unknown. Base qualities are not provided; no much larger clone lies one nucleotide away.

Patients with a history of autoimmune disease or receiving systemic immunosuppression were excluded from the trial. Peripheral blood for TCR sequencing was collected from all dose cohorts at baseline, on cycle 4 day 1, and on cycle 7 day 1. The samples were taken from a phase I, first-in-human, multicenter, open-label dose-escalation trial of ivuxolimab. Adults with locally advanced or metastatic melanoma, renal cell carcinoma, hepatocellular carcinoma or head and neck squamous cell carcinoma were enrolled in the trial. CD4+ and CD8+ T cells were sorted separately from peripheral blood before TCR sequencing. Genomic DNA was isolated from the sorted cells so that the TCRbeta CDR3 region could be sequenced. The immunoSEQ Assay was used to sequence the TCRbeta CDR3 regions. TCRdb limited this immuneACCESS table to in-frame rearrangements with V and J called. A share of clones is missing; checked studies link under half to unresolved V genes, and the rest is unexplained. The sample yields roughly 32,000 clones; 60% to 85% were counted once. The ten largest clones capture roughly 25% of the sample.

Looking up the germline V gene (reference sequence) yields CDR1 GTSNPN and CDR2 SVGIG. The trim is 4 bases for V and 1 base for J, with a gap of 7 bases between the germline ends. The CDR3 spans 12 residues, from the cysteine through the phenylalanine. This entry keeps only the CDR3 DNA: 36 bases, framed from base 1. What the authors observed across the whole study: At doses from 0.1 to 3.0 mg/kg, clonal expansion was seen in both CD4+ and CD8+ blood T cells between baseline and week 6. After ivuxolimab, CD8+ T cells had more expanded clones than CD4+ T cells on average. In the 0.1-3.0 mg/kg groups, partial responders had among the lowest normalized peripheral clonal expansion, particularly in CD8+ T cells. Which antigens the clonally expanded peripheral T cells were specific for was not determined. Low levels of normalized T-cell clonal expansion were also seen in some patients who did not respond.

The specimen comprised CD4+ or CD8+ T cells sorted from blood, sampled in a trial of the OX40 agonist ivuxolimab. The chain is assembled from TRBV30 and TRBJ1-1, with the D gene not clear enough to name. This TCR was recovered from an adult with an advanced solid tumor such as melanoma, head and neck, liver or kidney cancer. The CDR3 region has the sequence CAWTLRNTEAFF. The bases read TGTGCCTGGACACTCCGGAACACTGAAGCTTTCTTT.